This T cell receptor (beta chain) was identified during a study of T cell responses to AZD1222 COVID-19 vaccine. This clone was recorded once. CDR3 length equals 14 residues. CDR1 is PRHDT, CDR2 FYEKMQ, per germline (reference sequence). The germline V and J ends were trimmed by 5 bases and 4 bases, with 14 bases remaining between them. Libraries were prepared by immunoSEQ multiplex PCR; TCRdb keeps only in-frame clonotypes and omits some of them. This sample has more than 150,000 clones, with 90% to 95% found just once. The clonotype was recovered from an adult who received the AZD1222 COVID-19 vaccine. This specimen was peripheral blood, taken 28 days after the second AZD1222 dose. The V and J genes are TRBV13 and TRBJ1-1, with D maybe TRBD1 (6 bases). DNA of the CDR3: TGTGCCAGCAGCCCCCGTAGGGGGAGCACTGAAGCTTTCTTT. Amino acids: CASSPRRGSTEAFF.